A single sample gave rise to the 8 T cell receptor beta chains below, sequenced in a study of OX40 agonist ivuxolimab in advanced cancers. Only in-frame clones appear in the TCRdb table, and some are missing; sequencing was by immunoSEQ multiplex PCR. The sample yields roughly 90,000 clones, roughly 92% seen once. Sequencing was performed on CD4+ or CD8+ T cells sorted from blood, taken in a trial of the OX40 agonist ivuxolimab. The receptor set was obtained from an adult with an advanced solid tumor such as melanoma, head and neck, liver or kidney cancer.

The sample holds one count of this clone. V gene TRBV5-1 combines with J gene TRBJ2-1; the D is unclear. CDR1 is SGHRS, CDR2 YFSETQ, per germline. The ends were cut back, 1 base at V and 15 bases at J, with 11 bases in the middle. CDR3 length: 11 residues. The CDR3 sequence is CASSLHGDVFF. In nucleotides, the CDR3 is TGCGCCAGCAGCTTGCATGGTGATGTGTTCTTC.

The chain is built from TRBV27 and TRBJ2-7; the D call may be TRBD1 or TRBD2 (6 bases each). CDR1 and CDR2 from the germline V gene are MNHEY and SMNVEV (reference sequence). CDR3 size: 14 residues. Trimming stripped 3 bases from V and 1 base from J, with 10 bases between. The CDR3 DNA is TGTGCCAGCAGTTTTCGGGGGCCATCCTACGAGCAGTACTTC. Its translation: CASSFRGPSYEQYF.

V gene TRBV4-3 combines with J gene TRBJ1-3; D is unresolved. V lost 0 bases and J lost 3, with 9 bases in between. CDR1 is LGHNA and CDR2 is YSLEER in the germline V gene. The CDR3 runs 15 residues. This CDR3 reads CASSQDPGLGNTIYF. The CDR3 DNA follows: TGCGCCAGCAGCCAAGACCCCGGGCTTGGAAACACCATATATTTT.

The chain uses TRBV28 and TRBJ1-4; D is possibly TRBD1 (6 bases). V was cut by 8 bases and J by 8 bases, with 18 bases left in between. The CDR3 is 14 amino acids. In germline, CDR1 is MDHEN, CDR2 SYDVKM. The CDR3, as DNA: TGTGCCAGCGCTCAGGGGATTGGGGTGGAAAAACTGTTTTTT. Translating it yields CASAQGIGVEKLFF. The whole variable domain, filled in from reference TRBV28 and TRBJ1-4, reads DVKVTQSSRYLVKRTGEKVFLECVQDMDHENMFWYRQDPGLGLRLIYFSYDVKMKEKGDIPEGYSVSREKKERFSLILESASTNQTSMYLCASAQGIGVEKLFFGSGTQLSVL.

The chain carries TRBV11-2 and TRBJ1-2, with D perhaps matching TRBD1 (5 bases). The CDR3 is 13 amino acids. In germline, CDR1 is SGHAT, CDR2 FQNNGV. V was shortened by 5 bases and J by 8 bases, with 15 bases between the two germline ends. This CDR3 is CASSITVRDGYTF. The DNA of the CDR3 is TGTGCCAGCAGCATTACCGTCAGGGACGGCTACACCTTC.

The chain links TRBV4-1 to TRBJ1-4, with D perhaps TRBD1 (5 bases). Trimming cost V 5 bases and J 13 bases, with 35 bases left between them. Germline V gives CDR1 MGHRA, CDR2 YSYEKL. The CDR3 is made up of 19 amino acids. The CDR3 nucleotides are TGCGCCAGCAGCAACCGCCACGGAGTTGACAGTCTGAGGTGGCAGGGACTGTTTTTT. This translates into CASSNRHGVDSLRWQGLFF.

This rearrangement joins TRBV5-1 to TRBJ2-5, with D hard to call. Germline V CDR1 and CDR2: SGHRS, YFSETQ. The CDR3 has 14 amino acids. V was cut by 4 bases and J by 4 bases, with 14 bases left in between. For the CDR3, the DNA is TGCGCCAGCAGCGCGGAATTGGGCGGAGAGACCCAGTACTTC. Translation gives CASSAELGGETQYF.

The J gene is TRBJ2-7, the V gene TRBV5-1; 10 nucleotides line up with TRBD2. The CDR3 is 17 residues long. Trimming cost V 0 bases and J 5 bases; bases outside gene matches: 11. Germline CDR1 is SGHRS and CDR2 is YFSETQ. The CDR3: CASSLEGGAGGVDEQYF. The CDR3 coding sequence is TGCGCCAGCAGCTTGGAAGGCGGAGCGGGAGGGGTCGACGAGCAGTACTTC. The full variable domain, completed using reference TRBV5-1 and TRBJ2-7, is KAGVTQTPRYLIKTRGQQVTLSCSPISGHRSVSWYQQTPGQGLQFLFEYFSETQRNKGNFPGRFSGRQFSNSRSEMNVSTLELGDSALYLCASSLEGGAGGVDEQYFGPGTRLTVT.